The clone carrying this T cell receptor beta chain was seen many times. What it binds is not known. The CDR3 contains 11 residues. V shed 8 bases and J shed 3 bases, with 6 bases lying between them. Germline lookup yields CDR1 MNHGY and CDR2 SVAAGI. cDNA was made from around 0.5 ug RNA using alpha and beta constant primers. Each of the alpha and beta chains got its own library through chain-specific third strand synthesis with indices. The SP2 site served as the priming point for second strand synthesis. TCRdb re-analysed the 5' RACE reads in MiXCR, keeping a single row per CDR3 protein. Of some 13,000 distinct CDR3 sequences in the sample, approximately 10% were seen once. No cell fractionation was done, so the repertoire covers all unsorted peripheral blood T cells. Peripheral blood, around 2.5 ml, was drawn for RNA extraction. The data belong to a study of HIV-infected patients and healthy controls.

Findings of the study overall: Untreated HIV+ repertoires had roughly threefold fewer distinct CDR3s and lower Shannon diversity than healthy controls.

The sample consisted of blood. This clonotype was sampled from an adult in good health. V usage is TRBV6-9 and J usage is TRBJ2-3; D unclear. The CDR3 spells CASAKTDTQYF. CDR3 bases: TGTGCCAGCGCCAAAACAGATACGCAGTATTTT.